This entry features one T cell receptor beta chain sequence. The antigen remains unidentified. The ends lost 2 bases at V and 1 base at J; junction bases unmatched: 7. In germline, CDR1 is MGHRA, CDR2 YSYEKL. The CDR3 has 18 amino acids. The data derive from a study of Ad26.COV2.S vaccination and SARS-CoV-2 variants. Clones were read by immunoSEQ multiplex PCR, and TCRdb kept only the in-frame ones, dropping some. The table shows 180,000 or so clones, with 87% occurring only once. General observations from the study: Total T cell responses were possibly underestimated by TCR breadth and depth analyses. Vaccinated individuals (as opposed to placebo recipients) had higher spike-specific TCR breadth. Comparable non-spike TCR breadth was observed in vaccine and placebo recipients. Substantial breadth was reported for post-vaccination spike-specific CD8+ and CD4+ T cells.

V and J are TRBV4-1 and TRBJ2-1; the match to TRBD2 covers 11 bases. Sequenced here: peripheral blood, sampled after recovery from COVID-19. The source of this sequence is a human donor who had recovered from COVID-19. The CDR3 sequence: CASSQPLGLADSYNEQFF. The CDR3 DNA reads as TGCGCCAGCAGCCAACCCCTGGGACTAGCGGATTCCTACAATGAGCAGTTCTTC.